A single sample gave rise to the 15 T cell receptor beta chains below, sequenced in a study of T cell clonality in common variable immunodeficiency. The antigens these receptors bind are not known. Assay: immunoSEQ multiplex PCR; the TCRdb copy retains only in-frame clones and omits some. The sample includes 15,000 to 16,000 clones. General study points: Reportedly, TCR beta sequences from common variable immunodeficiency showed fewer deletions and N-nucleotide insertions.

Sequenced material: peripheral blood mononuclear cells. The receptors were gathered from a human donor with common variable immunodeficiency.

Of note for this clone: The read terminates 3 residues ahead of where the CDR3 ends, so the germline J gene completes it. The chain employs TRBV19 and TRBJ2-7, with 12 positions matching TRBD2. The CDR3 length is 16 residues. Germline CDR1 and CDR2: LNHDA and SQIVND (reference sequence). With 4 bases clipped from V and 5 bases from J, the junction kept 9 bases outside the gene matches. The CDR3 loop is CASSNQLAGGKNEQYF. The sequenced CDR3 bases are TGTGCCAGTAGTAACCAACTAGCGGGAGGAAAAAACGAG. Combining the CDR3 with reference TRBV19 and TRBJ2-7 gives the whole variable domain DGGITQSPKYLFRKEGQNVTLSCEQNLNHDAMYWYRQDPGQGLRLIYYSQIVNDFQKGDIAEGYSVSREKKESFPLTVTSAQKNPTAFYLCASSNQLAGGKNEQYFGPGTRLTVT.

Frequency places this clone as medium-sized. CDR3 protein: CSARDGSTPGETQYF. The DNA read from the CDR3 is TGCAGTGCTAGAGATGGAAGTACCCCCGGGGAGACC. The chain carries TRBV20-1 and TRBJ2-5; D uncertain. The read ends 3 residues shy of where the CDR3 ends; the end is completed using the germline J gene. This CDR3 is 15 amino acids long. V was cut by 0 bases and J by 5 bases, with 16 bases left in between. Germline CDR1 reads DFQATT; CDR2 reads SNEGSKA (reference sequence).

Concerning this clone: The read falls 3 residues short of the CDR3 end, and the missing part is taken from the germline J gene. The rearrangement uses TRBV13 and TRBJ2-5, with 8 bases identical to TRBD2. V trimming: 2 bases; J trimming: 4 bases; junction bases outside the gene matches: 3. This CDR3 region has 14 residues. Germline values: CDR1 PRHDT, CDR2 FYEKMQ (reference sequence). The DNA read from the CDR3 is TGTGCCAGCAGCTTAACTAGCGGAGGAGAGACC. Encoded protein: CASSLTSGGET. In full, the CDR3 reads CASSLTSGGETQYF.

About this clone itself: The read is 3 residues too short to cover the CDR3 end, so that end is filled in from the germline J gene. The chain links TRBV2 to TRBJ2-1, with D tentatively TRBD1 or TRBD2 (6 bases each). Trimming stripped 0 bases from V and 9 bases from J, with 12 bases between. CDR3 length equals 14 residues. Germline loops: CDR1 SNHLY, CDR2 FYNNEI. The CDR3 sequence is CASSEAKQGGEQFF. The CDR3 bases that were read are TGTGCCAGCAGTGAAGCGAAACAGGGAGGTGAG.

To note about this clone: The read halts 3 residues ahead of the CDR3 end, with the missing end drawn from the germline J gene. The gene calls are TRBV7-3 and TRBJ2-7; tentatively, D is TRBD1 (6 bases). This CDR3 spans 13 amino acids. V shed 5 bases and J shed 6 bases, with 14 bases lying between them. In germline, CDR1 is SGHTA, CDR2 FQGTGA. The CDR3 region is CASSPYRVGEQYF. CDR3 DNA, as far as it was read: TGTGCCAGCAGCCCATACAGGGTCGGCGAG.

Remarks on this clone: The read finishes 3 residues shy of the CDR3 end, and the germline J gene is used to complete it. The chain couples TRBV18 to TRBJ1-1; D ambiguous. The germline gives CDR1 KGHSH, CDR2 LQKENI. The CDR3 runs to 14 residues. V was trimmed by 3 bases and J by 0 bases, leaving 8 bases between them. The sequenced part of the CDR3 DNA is TGTGCCAGCTCACCCCTCGCGATGAACACTGAA. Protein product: CASSPLAMNTE. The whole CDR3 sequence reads CASSPLAMNTEAFF. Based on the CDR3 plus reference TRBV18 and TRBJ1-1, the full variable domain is NAGVMQNPRHLVRRRGQEARLRCSPMKGHSHVYWYRQLPEEGLKFMVYLQKENIIDESGMPKERFSAEFPKEGPSILRIQQVVRGDSAAYFCASSPLAMNTEAFFGQGTRLTVV.

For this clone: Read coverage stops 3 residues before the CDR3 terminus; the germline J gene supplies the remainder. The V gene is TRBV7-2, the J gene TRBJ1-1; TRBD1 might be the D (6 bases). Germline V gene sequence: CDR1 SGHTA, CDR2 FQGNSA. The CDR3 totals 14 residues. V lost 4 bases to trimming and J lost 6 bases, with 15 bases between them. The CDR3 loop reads CASSSRQVFAEAFF. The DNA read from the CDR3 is TGTGCCAGCAGCTCACGACAGGTTTTTGCTGAA.

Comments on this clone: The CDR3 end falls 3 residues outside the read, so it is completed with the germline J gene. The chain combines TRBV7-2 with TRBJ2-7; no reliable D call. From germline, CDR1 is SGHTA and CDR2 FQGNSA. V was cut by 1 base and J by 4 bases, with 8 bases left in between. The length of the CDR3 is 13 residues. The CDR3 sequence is CASSLGPSYEQYF. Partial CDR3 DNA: TGTGCCAGCAGCTTAGGGCCCTCTTACGAG.

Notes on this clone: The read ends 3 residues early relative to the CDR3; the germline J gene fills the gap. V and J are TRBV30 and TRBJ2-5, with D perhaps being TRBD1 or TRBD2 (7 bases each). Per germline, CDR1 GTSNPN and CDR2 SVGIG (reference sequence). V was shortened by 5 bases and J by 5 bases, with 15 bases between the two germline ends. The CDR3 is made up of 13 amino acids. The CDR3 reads CAWGRQGGETQYF. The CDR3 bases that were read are TGTGCCTGGGGGAGACAGGGAGGGGAGACC.

CDR3 residues: CASSVRGQEETQYF. CDR3 DNA (partial): TGTGCCAGCAGCGTCCGTGGGCAGGAAGAGACC. The rearrangement uses TRBV9 and TRBJ2-5; D is ambiguous. Read coverage stops 3 residues before the CDR3 terminus; the germline J gene supplies the remainder. Germline V gene lookup returns CDR1 SGDLS and CDR2 YYNGEE. Trimming pared 2 bases from V and 3 bases from J, leaving 11 bases between. The CDR3 has 14 residues. The full variable domain, with the rest looked up from reference TRBV9 and TRBJ2-5, is DSGVTQTPKHLITATGQRVTLRCSPRSGDLSVYWYQQSLDQGLQFLIQYYNGEERAKGNILERFSAQQFPDLHSELNLSSLELGDSALYFCASSVRGQEETQYFGPGTRLLVL.

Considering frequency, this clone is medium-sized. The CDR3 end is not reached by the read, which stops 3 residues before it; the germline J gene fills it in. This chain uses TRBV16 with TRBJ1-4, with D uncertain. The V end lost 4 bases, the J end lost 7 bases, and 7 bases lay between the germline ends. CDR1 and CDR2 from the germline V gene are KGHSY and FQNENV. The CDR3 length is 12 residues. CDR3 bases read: TGTGCCAGCAGCCCCGAGGGTGAAAAA. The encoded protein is CASSPEGEK. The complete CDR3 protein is CASSPEGEKLFF.

The CDR3 here is CASSKPRLAGVGNEQFF. The sequenced part of the CDR3 DNA is TGTGCCAGTAGTAAACCGCGACTAGCGGGAGTTGGCAATGAG. The chain links TRBV19 to TRBJ2-1; TRBD2 agrees at 12 bases. From the germline J gene comes the end of the CDR3, since the read stops 3 residues before it. This CDR3 is built from 17 residues. Germline values: CDR1 LNHDA, CDR2 SQIVND (reference sequence). Trimming took 4 bases from V and 6 from J; bases not matched to a gene: 10.

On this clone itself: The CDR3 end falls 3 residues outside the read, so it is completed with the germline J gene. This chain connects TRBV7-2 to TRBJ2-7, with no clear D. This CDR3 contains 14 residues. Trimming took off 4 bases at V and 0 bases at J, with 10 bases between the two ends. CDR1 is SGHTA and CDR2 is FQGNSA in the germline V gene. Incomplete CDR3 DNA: TGTGCCAGCAGCTATTCTACCGTCTCCTACGAG. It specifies CASSYSTVSYE. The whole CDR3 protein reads CASSYSTVSYEQYF.

CDR3 amino acids: CASSSHAQGPDTQYF. The sequenced CDR3 bases are TGTGCCAGCAGCTCCCATGCACAGGGGCCAGATACG. The chain carries TRBV7-2 and TRBJ2-3; 7 bases are shared with TRBD1. The read terminates 3 residues ahead of where the CDR3 ends, so the germline J gene completes it. V shed 4 bases, J shed 4 bases, and the junction held 8 bases outside the gene matches. Looked up from germline, CDR1 is SGHTA and CDR2 is FQGNSA. The CDR3 totals 15 residues.

The sequenced CDR3 bases are TGCAGTGCGGGAGCTCCGGGACTAGCGGGGACAACAGATACG. It codes for CSAGAPGLAGTTDT. The entire CDR3 protein reads CSAGAPGLAGTTDTQYF. This chain connects TRBV20-1 to TRBJ2-3; 13 bases are shared with TRBD2. Read data end 3 residues before the CDR3 end; the end is taken from the germline J gene. J gave up 3 bases and V 6 bases, and 12 bases lay outside the gene matches. This CDR3 region has 17 residues. Germline V gives CDR1 DFQATT, CDR2 SNEGSKA (reference sequence).